This TCR beta chain was retrieved from a study of shared clonotypes between healthy human individuals. The study drew its donors from healthy HIV-negative adults without recent acute infections or vaccinations. The study drew all its donors from Caucasian adults living in Nashville, Tennessee. Generated by immunoSEQ multiplex PCR, the TCRdb table keeps only in-frame clones and is missing some. The table shows around 2.5 million clones, with more than 85% occurring only once. Germline lookup yields CDR1 MNHNS and CDR2 SASEGT. CDR3 length: 15 amino acids. V gave up 6 bases and J gave up 1 base, with 13 bases separating them.

The sample taken for sequencing was naive CD4+ T cells from PBMCs. Subset reported: CD45RA+ positively selected. The chain has TRBV6-1 and TRBJ1-3; maybe TRBD1 (6 bases). This TCR derives from a man aged 18 to 29 in good health. Some clones in this sample may be carry-over from other donors' samples. CDR3 coding DNA: TGTGCCAGCAGCCGACAGGTGACGTCTGGAAACACCATATATTTT. Translation: CASSRQVTSGNTIYF.